Below, 30 T cell receptor beta chains from the same sample are listed, as sequenced in a study of blood T cell repertoires in COVID-19. Libraries were prepared by immunoSEQ multiplex PCR; TCRdb keeps only in-frame clonotypes and omits some of them. The table records approximately 170,000 clones, 70% to 85% of them present only once. Sequenced: PBMCs or T cells enriched from blood (not recorded which). The receptor source for this set is a woman in her seventies in a cohort exposed to, infected with or recovered from COVID-19 (not recorded which).

This clone is a singleton in its sample. The CDR3 DNA reads TGTGCCAGCAGCCACTCCGGGAGGTCCCCAGATACGCAGTATTTT. It codes for CASSHSGRSPDTQYF. This sequence joins TRBV3-1 (or the pseudogene TRBV3-2) and TRBJ2-3; 7 bases fit TRBD2. V gave up 3 bases and J gave up 4 bases; unmatched junction bases: 7. The CDR3 extends over 15 amino acids. Germline CDR1 is LGHDT and CDR2 is YNNKEL (reference sequence).

This chain uses TRBV4-1 with TRBJ1-4; TRBD1 might be the D (6 bases). In germline, CDR1 is MGHRA, CDR2 YSYEKL. Trimming removed 1 base from V and 10 bases from J, with 19 bases in between. This CDR3 has 16 residues. This CDR3 is CASSQVGRDIGLKLFF. CDR3 coding DNA: TGCGCCAGCAGCCAAGTGGGCCGGGACATCGGGTTAAAACTGTTTTTT.

This chain connects TRBV19 to TRBJ1-2; 10 positions match TRBD1. The V segment lost 2 bases and the J segment 7 bases; nucleotides outside the gene matches: 13. The germline V gene has CDR1 LNHDA and CDR2 SQIVND (reference sequence). The CDR3 is 17 amino acids. CDR3 sequence (DNA): TGTGCCAGTAGTATATCGGGGACAGGGGCCGTAATGGGTGGCTACACCTTC. Translating gives CASSISGTGAVMGGYTF.

The chain uses TRBV6-2 or TRBV6-3 and TRBJ2-1; 8 bases map to TRBD2. The CDR3 loop spans 16 amino acids. Germline assignment: CDR1 MNHEY and CDR2 SVGEGT. V lost 3 bases and J lost 4; bases outside the gene matches: 8. The CDR3 sequence: CASSYVGGRPYNEQFF. In DNA form, the CDR3 reads TGTGCCAGCAGTTATGTGGGCGGGAGGCCATACAATGAGCAGTTCTTC.

In nucleotides, the CDR3 is TGCGCCAGCAGCGCTGGAGTTCTAGCGGGGAACACAGATACGCAGTATTTT. Its translation is CASSAGVLAGNTDTQYF. This sequence joins TRBV5-1 and TRBJ2-3; 9 nucleotides agree with TRBD2. CDR1 is SGHRS and CDR2 is YFSETQ in the germline V gene. Trimming removed 4 bases from V and 2 bases from J; junction bases left unmatched: 11. This CDR3 region has 17 residues.

This clone was detected only a few times. The rearrangement joins TRBV7-8 to TRBJ1-6; maybe TRBD1 (6 bases). This CDR3 is built from 13 residues. With 5 bases removed from V and 8 bases from J, the gap between germline ends came to 10 bases. CDR1 and CDR2 from the germline V gene are SGHVS and FQNEAQ. In DNA form, the CDR3 reads TGTGCCAGCAGCCCGGACAGTTATTCACCCCTCCACTTT. It encodes CASSPDSYSPLHF.

The gene calls are TRBV28 and TRBJ2-4; 7 bases align to TRBD1. From germline, CDR1 is MDHEN and CDR2 SYDVKM. With 6 bases clipped from V and 2 bases from J, the junction kept 1 base outside the gene matches. The CDR3 extends over 13 amino acids. CDR3: CASSRGSKNIQYF. As DNA, the CDR3 is TGTGCCAGCAGCAGGGGGTCCAAAAACATTCAGTACTTC.

This clone was recorded a few times. The CDR3 reads CATGRDREAEAFF. In DNA form, the CDR3 reads TGTGCCACCGGTCGTGATAGAGAAGCTGAAGCTTTCTTT. The rearrangement uses TRBV10-3 and TRBJ1-1; D gene uncertain. Trimming removed 10 bases at V and 6 bases at J, with 18 bases between. Germline V lookup: CDR1 ENHRY, CDR2 SYGVKD. This CDR3 is 13 amino acids long.

The V and J genes are TRBV9 and TRBJ2-1; tentatively, D is TRBD2 (5 bases). The CDR3 consists of 13 residues. Germline V CDR1 and CDR2: SGDLS, YYNGEE. Trimming left V 3 bases short and J 4 bases short, with 8 bases between. DNA of the CDR3: TGTGCCAGCAGCGAAGCGGTTTACAATGAGCAGTTCTTC. Protein product: CASSEAVYNEQFF.

In its sample, this clone was seen a few times. The chain uses TRBV5-1 and TRBJ2-7, with TRBD1 as a possible D gene (5 bases). The V end lost 0 bases, the J end lost 6 bases, and 10 bases lay between the germline ends. Germline assignment: CDR1 SGHRS and CDR2 YFSETQ. The CDR3 loop spans 13 amino acids. CDR3 amino acids: CASSLDLTAEQYF. Here the CDR3 DNA reads TGCGCCAGCAGCTTGGATTTGACAGCCGAGCAGTACTTC. Using reference TRBV5-1 and TRBJ2-7 for the parts outside the CDR3, the full variable domain is KAGVTQTPRYLIKTRGQQVTLSCSPISGHRSVSWYQQTPGQGLQFLFEYFSETQRNKGNFPGRFSGRQFSNSRSEMNVSTLELGDSALYLCASSLDLTAEQYFGPGTRLTVT.

J is TRBJ1-6 and V is TRBV6-4; tentatively, D is TRBD1 (6 bases). V lost 6 bases and J 6 bases, leaving 6 bases between the germline ends. From germline, CDR1 is MRHNA and CDR2 SNTAGT. This CDR3 has 12 residues. Here the CDR3 reads CASRGGNSPLHF. The CDR3 DNA reads as TGTGCCAGCAGAGGGGGTAATTCACCCCTCCACTTT.

The chain couples TRBV7-9 to TRBJ2-7, with a weak D call TRBD1 (5 bases). Germline CDR1 and CDR2: SEHNR and FQNEAQ (reference sequence). CDR3 size: 13 residues. The ends were cut back, 2 bases at V and 2 bases at J, with 7 bases in the middle. CDR3 nucleotide sequence: TGTGCCAGCAGCTTATGGGGCACCTACGAGCAGTACTTC. Its protein product is CASSLWGTYEQYF.

The chain uses TRBV19 and TRBJ2-5; D is undetermined. Germline CDR1 reads LNHDA; CDR2 reads SQIVND (reference sequence). The CDR3 runs to 15 residues. The V and J ends lost 3 bases and 5 bases respectively, with 16 bases between them. CDR3 region: CASSIGFSGAETQYF. The CDR3 region has the DNA TGTGCCAGTAGTATTGGTTTTTCTGGTGCGGAGACCCAGTACTTC.

The chain uses TRBV7-8 and TRBJ1-3, with TRBD1 as a possible D gene (5 bases). Deletions cut 5 bases from V and 0 bases from J, with 8 bases between. The CDR3 runs to 14 residues. Germline V gives CDR1 SGHVS, CDR2 FQNEAQ. The CDR3 loop is CASSHDSSGNTIYF. Here the CDR3 DNA reads TGTGCCAGCAGCCACGACAGCTCTGGAAACACCATATATTTT.

The genes are TRBV20-1 and TRBJ2-3; tentatively, D is TRBD1 (6 bases). CDR1 is DFQATT, CDR2 SNEGSKA, per germline (reference sequence). The germline V and J ends were trimmed by 3 bases and 0 bases, with 10 bases remaining between them. The length of the CDR3 is 14 residues. In DNA form, the CDR3 reads TGCAGTGCTAGTAAACAGGGTAGCACAGATACGCAGTATTTT. This sequence encodes CSASKQGSTDTQYF.

The chain carries TRBV7-9 and TRBJ2-5, with D possibly TRBD1 on 6 matching bases. The germline V gene encodes CDR1 SEHNR and CDR2 FQNEAQ (reference sequence). V lost 5 bases and J 3 bases, leaving 16 bases between the germline ends. The CDR3 is made up of 15 amino acids. The CDR3 spells CASSEGQLIEETQYF. As DNA, the CDR3 is TGTGCCAGCAGCGAGGGACAACTGATCGAAGAGACCCAGTACTTC.

This clone was detected only once. The chain employs TRBV7-9 and TRBJ2-1; 12 bases map to TRBD2. Germline V gene sequence: CDR1 SEHNR, CDR2 FQNEAQ (reference sequence). The V and J ends lost 1 base and 9 bases, in that order; junction bases with no gene match: 4. This CDR3 is built from 15 residues. CDR3 protein: CASSLGGLAGTEQFF. DNA for the CDR3: TGTGCCAGCAGCTTAGGAGGACTAGCGGGAACTGAGCAGTTCTTC.

This clone was observed once. The chain has TRBV6-2 or TRBV6-3 and TRBJ2-7; TRBD1 aligns across 9 bases. Trimming at V came to 6 bases and at J to 2 bases, leaving 8 bases not matched to a gene. The CDR3 extends over 15 amino acids. Germline V gene lookup returns CDR1 MNHEY and CDR2 SVGEGT. Here the CDR3 DNA reads TGTGCCAGCAGCTCAGCCGGGACAGGGACCTACGAGCAGTACTTC. Protein product: CASSSAGTGTYEQYF.

This clone was detected only once. The gene calls are TRBV28 and TRBJ2-7, with D perhaps matching TRBD1 (5 bases). The V gene's germline CDR1 is MDHEN and CDR2 SYDVKM. The CDR3 sequence is 14 residues long. Deletions cut 7 bases from V and 0 bases from J, with 13 bases between. This chain's CDR3 is CASTGRGTSYEQYF. CDR3 bases: TGTGCCAGCACCGGAAGGGGCACCTCCTACGAGCAGTACTTC.

V usage is TRBV29-1 and J usage is TRBJ2-1, with D possibly matching TRBD2 (6 bases). Trimming shortened V by 7 bases and J by 0 bases, and 13 bases separated the two germline ends. Germline loops: CDR1 SQVTM, CDR2 ANQGSEA. CDR3 length: 14 amino acids. The CDR3 spells CSAMGGDSYNEQFF. The CDR3 coding sequence is TGCAGCGCAATGGGCGGGGACTCCTACAATGAGCAGTTCTTC.

The V gene is TRBV29-1, the J gene TRBJ1-1, with D possibly matching TRBD1 (5 bases). V gave up 2 bases and J gave up 2 bases, with 9 bases separating them. The germline V gene encodes CDR1 SQVTM and CDR2 ANQGSEA. This CDR3 is 13 amino acids long. The CDR3 DNA follows: TGCAGCGTTGAACGGGGGATCAACACTGAAGCTTTCTTT. This encodes CSVERGINTEAFF.

The chain combines TRBV5-1 with TRBJ2-7, with TRBD1 identical over 11 bases. Trimming cost V 3 bases and J 5 bases; bases outside gene matches: 4. The CDR3 is made up of 14 amino acids. Per germline, CDR1 SGHRS and CDR2 YFSETQ. The CDR3 DNA reads TGCGCCAGCAGCTCCGGACAGGGGGCTGACGAGCAGTACTTC. Amino acid sequence: CASSSGQGADEQYF.

The chain has TRBV5-1 and TRBJ2-3; TRBD1 matches 12 bases. This CDR3 region has 15 residues. J gave up 3 bases and V 4 bases, and 3 bases lay outside the gene matches. Per germline, CDR1 SGHRS and CDR2 YFSETQ. The CDR3 coding sequence is TGCGCCAGCAGCCAGGGACAGGGGGCAACAGATACGCAGTATTTT. Amino acid sequence: CASSQGQGATDTQYF.

The V and J genes are TRBV5-1 and TRBJ2-3; TRBD2 aligns across 11 bases. Germline assignment: CDR1 SGHRS and CDR2 YFSETQ. The CDR3 consists of 15 residues. The V and J ends lost 8 bases and 3 bases, in that order; junction bases with no gene match: 8. This CDR3 reads CASKQTSGITDTQYF. The CDR3 nucleotides read TGCGCCAGTAAACAGACTAGCGGGATAACAGATACGCAGTATTTT. Supplemented by reference TRBV5-1 and TRBJ2-3, the full variable domain reads KAGVTQTPRYLIKTRGQQVTLSCSPISGHRSVSWYQQTPGQGLQFLFEYFSETQRNKGNFPGRFSGRQFSNSRSEMNVSTLELGDSALYLCASKQTSGITDTQYFGPGTRLTVL.

This clone was counted ten times or more. The chain joins TRBV18 to TRBJ2-7; 9 bases are a match to TRBD1. Germline-derived CDR1 and CDR2 are KGHSH and LQKENI. V was pared by 5 bases and J by 4 bases, with 3 bases of the junction left unmatched. The length of the CDR3 is 13 residues. CDR3 residues: CASSGGQGYEQYF. CDR3 bases: TGTGCCAGCTCAGGAGGACAGGGGTACGAGCAGTACTTC.

The V call is TRBV7-2, the J call TRBJ2-1; TRBD1 might be the D (5 bases). The germline gives CDR1 SGHTA, CDR2 FQGNSA. CDR3 length: 15 residues. Trimming pared 1 base from V and 10 bases from J, leaving 17 bases between. In nucleotides, the CDR3 is TGTGCCAGCAGCTTAGGAGGCTACCAAGGACACGAGCAGTTCTTC. Amino acid sequence: CASSLGGYQGHEQFF.

This clone was observed a few times. V usage is TRBV7-3 and J usage is TRBJ2-3, with D tentatively TRBD2 (5 bases). Germline loops: CDR1 SGHTA, CDR2 FQGTGA. V gave up 2 bases and J gave up 4 bases, with 10 bases separating them. The CDR3 extends over 14 amino acids. The CDR3 here is CASSLLGESDTQYF. In nucleotides, the CDR3 is TGTGCCAGCAGCTTATTGGGAGAATCAGATACGCAGTATTTT. Variable domain in full (rest from reference TRBV7-3 and TRBJ2-3): GAGVSQTPSNKVTEKGKYVELRCDPISGHTALYWYRQSLGQGPEFLIYFQGTGAADDSGLPNDRFFAVRPEGSVSTLKIQRTERGDSAVYLCASSLLGESDTQYFGPGTRLTVL.

V and J are TRBV19 and TRBJ1-3; D is undetermined. CDR1 and CDR2 from the germline V gene are LNHDA and SQIVND (reference sequence). This CDR3 has 15 amino acids. Trimming removed 7 bases at V and 0 bases at J, with 13 bases between. In DNA, the CDR3 is TGTGCCAGTACCGCCGGTCCCTCCTCTGGAAACACCATATATTTT. Translation: CASTAGPSSGNTIYF.

This sequence joins TRBV19 and TRBJ1-6; 8 bases are a match to TRBD1. Losses at the gene ends were 2 bases for V and 5 bases for J; bases not matched to a gene: 8. CDR1 LNHDA and CDR2 SQIVND come from the germline V gene (reference sequence). This CDR3 has 17 amino acids. The CDR3 region has the DNA TGTGCCAGTAGTATAATCGGAGGACAGGGAGATAATTCACCCCTCCACTTT. It codes for CASSIIGGQGDNSPLHF.

The rearrangement links TRBV6-5 to TRBJ1-2; TRBD1 aligns across 11 bases. Trimming took 6 bases from V and 6 from J; bases not matched to a gene: 3. Per germline, CDR1 MNHEY and CDR2 SVGAGI. The length of the CDR3 is 13 residues. CDR3: CASRDRGRDGYTF. As DNA, the CDR3 is TGTGCCAGCAGGGACAGGGGGCGAGATGGCTACACCTTC.